These 12 T cell receptor beta chains originate from one sample sequenced in a study of T cell responses to AZD1222 COVID-19 vaccine. Clones were read by immunoSEQ multiplex PCR, and TCRdb kept only the in-frame ones, dropping some. The sample yields 130,000 or so clones, 93% seen once. Here the sequenced sample was peripheral blood, taken on day 0 of AZD1222 vaccination. The origin of the receptors is an adult in good health.

The chain recombines TRBV11-2 with TRBJ2-7; a possible D gene is TRBD2 (7 bases). Deletions cut 3 bases from V and 3 bases from J, with 15 bases between. Looked up from germline, CDR1 is SGHAT and CDR2 is FQNNGV. The CDR3 extends over 15 amino acids. The CDR3 bases are TGTGCCAGCAGCTTTCCGCGGGGGCCCTTCTACGAGCAGTACTTC. Residues: CASSFPRGPFYEQYF.

V and J are TRBV15 and TRBJ2-2; D gene uncertain. Germline V gives CDR1 LNHNV, CDR2 YYDKDF (reference sequence). The CDR3 is 14 residues long. The V gene lost 5 bases and the J gene lost 2 bases, with 9 bases spanning the gap. The CDR3 nucleotides read TGTGCCACCAGCGCAAGACTTAACACCGGGGAGCTGTTTTTT. Translating it yields CATSARLNTGELFF. The whole variable domain, remainder taken from reference TRBV15 and TRBJ2-2, is DAMVIQNPRYQVTQFGKPVTLSCSQTLNHNVMYWYQQKSSQAPKLLFHYYDKDFNNEADTPDNFQSRRPNTSFCFLDIRSPGLGDTAMYLCATSARLNTGELFFGEGSRLTVL.

This clone was recorded only once. CDR3 nucleotides: TGTGCCAGCAGCCCCCGGGGGGGTTGGACTGGAAACACCATATATTTT. It is translated as CASSPRGGWTGNTIYF. This rearrangement joins TRBV11-2 to TRBJ1-3, with a possible D match to TRBD1 (5 bases). Germline CDR1 is SGHAT and CDR2 is FQNNGV. This CDR3 is built from 16 residues. Trimming shortened V by 5 bases and J by 2 bases, and 16 bases separated the two germline ends.

The V and J genes are TRBV7-9 and TRBJ2-4, with a possible D match to TRBD2 (5 bases). Germline assignment: CDR1 SEHNR and CDR2 FQNEAQ (reference sequence). The CDR3 consists of 16 residues. V was cut by 5 bases and J by 0 bases, with 14 bases left in between. CDR3 nucleotide sequence: TGTGCCAGCAGCGCCGGGGATCCTCTAGCCAAAAACATTCAGTACTTC. It yields the protein CASSAGDPLAKNIQYF. Variable domain in full (rest from reference TRBV7-9 and TRBJ2-4): DTGVSQNPRHKITKRGQNVTFRCDPISEHNRLYWYRQTLGQGPEFLTYFQNEAQLEKSRLLSDRFSAERPKGSFSTLEIQRTEQGDSAMYLCASSAGDPLAKNIQYFGAGTRLSVL.

The CDR3 nucleotides are TGTGCCAGCAGCGCAATTCTGGGACCACTCTACGAGCAGTACTTC. Amino acid sequence: CASSAILGPLYEQYF. V is TRBV7-9 and J is TRBJ2-7; D may be TRBD1 or TRBD2 (5 bases each). Germline V lookup: CDR1 SEHNR, CDR2 FQNEAQ (reference sequence). The CDR3 consists of 15 residues. Trimming took off 5 bases at V and 3 bases at J, with 17 bases between the two ends.

V is TRBV19 and J is TRBJ2-1; perhaps TRBD1 as D (5 bases). From germline, CDR1 is LNHDA and CDR2 SQIVND (reference sequence). V was shortened by 0 bases and J by 4 bases, with 10 bases between the two germline ends. The CDR3 runs 15 residues. CDR3: CASSIDLDTYNEQFF. The DNA of the CDR3 is TGTGCCAGTAGTATAGATCTGGACACTTACAATGAGCAGTTCTTC.

The V gene is TRBV2, the J gene TRBJ1-2, with TRBD1 matching over 9 bases. Germline CDR1 and CDR2: SNHLY and FYNNEI. The CDR3 spans 14 residues. J was trimmed by 1 base and V by 5 bases; bases with no gene match: 2. The CDR3 loop is CASSLGQGNYGYTF. The CDR3 DNA follows: TGTGCCAGCAGTTTGGGACAGGGTAACTATGGCTACACCTTC.

The V and J genes are TRBV10-2 and TRBJ1-4, with 7 bases aligning to TRBD1. The CDR3 covers 12 residues. Germline V gives CDR1 WSHSY, CDR2 SAAADI. The V segment lost 6 bases and the J segment 9 bases; nucleotides outside the gene matches: 4. The CDR3 protein is CASRGDSQKLFF. The CDR3 DNA reads as TGCGCCAGCAGAGGGGACAGCCAAAAACTGTTTTTT.

The genes are TRBV5-4 and TRBJ2-7; D may be TRBD2 (6 bases). Trimming shortened V by 2 bases and J by 6 bases, and 9 bases separated the two germline ends. This CDR3 has 12 residues. Germline V gives CDR1 SGHNT, CDR2 YYREEE (reference sequence). DNA of the CDR3: TGTGCCAGCAGCTTCGGAGGGATCGAGCAGTACTTC. This translates into CASSFGGIEQYF.

The chain has TRBV20-1 and TRBJ1-5, with a weak D call TRBD1 (5 bases). The CDR3 spans 14 residues. The V gene lost 3 bases and the J gene lost 5 bases, with 14 bases spanning the gap. Germline values: CDR1 DFQATT, CDR2 SNEGSKA (reference sequence). The CDR3 DNA reads TGCAGTGCTAGTGGAGGGGAGGGTTATCAGCCCCAGCATTTT. As protein: CSASGGEGYQPQHF.

The chain links TRBV6-5 to TRBJ1-2; D remains ambiguous. Germline V CDR1 and CDR2: MNHEY, SVGAGI. The V end lost 7 bases, the J end lost 1 base, and 7 bases lay between the germline ends. The CDR3 covers 12 residues. CDR3 nucleotide sequence: TGTGCCAGCACTCGCCTTAACTATGGCTACACCTTC. It is translated as CASTRLNYGYTF.

The J gene is TRBJ1-2, the V gene TRBV19; TRBD1 is a possible D gene (5 bases). Trimming shortened V by 8 bases and J by 2 bases, and 12 bases separated the two germline ends. CDR1 and CDR2 from the germline V gene are LNHDA and SQIVND (reference sequence). The CDR3 contains 13 residues. The CDR3 region has the DNA TGTGCCAGTGGAAACCGGGACAACTATGGCTACACCTTC. Translated, it gives CASGNRDNYGYTF.